This T cell receptor (beta chain) was recorded in a study of blood T cell repertoires in COVID-19. About the study: The study drew acute and convalescent COVID-19 samples from the United States, Italy and Spain. Sources were T cells, B-cell-depleted T cells, or PBMCs; the material itself was cDNA or gDNA.

As processed by the authors: Amplified reference gene primers provided the basis for estimating nucleated cell counts. Method: immunoSEQ multiplex PCR; TCRdb's copy keeps in-frame clones and lacks some. That table is the source of V, J and clone size, and D and trimming were worked out from the DNA. The table lists about 220,000 clones, 82% of them singletons. This CDR3 is built from 12 residues. Germline loops: CDR1 SQVTM, CDR2 ANQGSEA. Trimming pared 2 bases from V and 3 bases from J, leaving 7 bases between. The TCR originated in a woman aged 80 or older with acute or convalescent COVID-19. This sequence joins TRBV29-1 and TRBJ1-1; D gene ambiguous. The sample comprised peripheral blood. The CDR3 spells CSVELPDTEAFF. CDR3 DNA sequence: TGCAGCGTTGAACTCCCTGACACTGAAGCTTTCTTT.